These T cell receptor beta chains were read from a single sample in a study of cytomegalovirus exposure and HLA in healthy donors. Only in-frame clones appear in the TCRdb table, and some are missing; sequencing was by immunoSEQ multiplex PCR. This listing includes over 45,000 clones. Sequenced material: PBMCs. The receptors were sampled from a woman aged 18-29 years in good health and CMV-seronegative. Both conserved end residues are part of each CDR3. D genes are given only for firm matches.

D gene: .; J gene: TRBJ2-5; V gene: TRBV9; CDR3 protein: CASSVDGGETQYF; CDR3 DNA: TGTGCCAGCAGCGTAGACGGAGGGGAGACCCAGTACTTC
D gene: TRBD1; J gene: TRBJ1-5; V gene: TRBV5-8; CDR3 protein: CASSWMDRENQPQHF; CDR3 DNA: TGTGCCAGCAGCTGGATGGACAGGGAGAATCAGCCCCAGCATTTT
D gene: .; J gene: TRBJ1-2; V gene: TRBV6-1; CDR3 protein: CASRGTGYTF; CDR3 DNA: TGTGCCAGCAGGGGCACGGGCTACACCTTC
D gene: TRBD1; J gene: TRBJ1-2; V gene: TRBV20-1; CDR3 protein: CSADRDHGYTF; CDR3 DNA: TGCAGTGCTGACAGGGACCATGGCTACACCTTC
D gene: .; J gene: TRBJ2-2; V gene: TRBV15; CDR3 protein: CATSIGVTGELFF; CDR3 DNA: TGTGCCACCAGCATAGGGGTGACCGGGGAGCTGTTTTTT
D gene: TRBD1; J gene: TRBJ2-3; V gene: TRBV5-1; CDR3 protein: CASSFNRGTDTQYF; CDR3 DNA: TGCGCCAGCAGCTTTAACAGGGGAACAGATACGCAGTATTTT
D gene: TRBD1; J gene: TRBJ2-7; V gene: TRBV2; CDR3 protein: CASMDRGVEQYF; CDR3 DNA: TGTGCCAGCATGGACAGGGGTGTCGAGCAGTACTTC
D gene: .; J gene: TRBJ2-7; V gene: TRBV6-5; CDR3 protein: CASGVRGTYEQYF; CDR3 DNA: TGTGCCAGCGGCGTTAGGGGGACCTACGAGCAGTACTTC
D gene: .; J gene: TRBJ1-4; V gene: TRBV5-6; CDR3 protein: CASSSAPGDEKLFF; CDR3 DNA: TGTGCCAGCAGCTCAGCGCCCGGGGATGAAAAACTGTTTTTT
D gene: TRBD1; J gene: TRBJ1-1; V gene: TRBV2; CDR3 protein: CASSDQTGGASGAFF; CDR3 DNA: TGTGCCAGCAGCGACCAAACAGGGGGCGCCTCAGGAGCTTTCTTT
D gene: TRBD2; J gene: TRBJ2-1; V gene: TRBV5-1; CDR3 protein: CASSNPLAGGPNEQFF; CDR3 DNA: TGCGCCAGCAGCAATCCTCTAGCGGGAGGGCCCAATGAGCAGTTCTTC
D gene: .; J gene: TRBJ2-5; V gene: TRBV9; CDR3 protein: CASSVVGLQETQYF; CDR3 DNA: TGTGCCAGCAGCGTAGTTGGCCTGCAAGAGACCCAGTACTTC
D gene: .; J gene: TRBJ1-4; V gene: TRBV6-5; CDR3 protein: CASSYSLGATNEKLFF; CDR3 DNA: TGTGCCAGCAGTTACTCGTTGGGCGCAACTAATGAAAAACTGTTTTTT
D gene: .; J gene: TRBJ2-5; V gene: TRBV5-1; CDR3 protein: CASSETSRRETQYF; CDR3 DNA: TGCGCCAGCAGCGAAACTAGCCGCAGGGAGACCCAGTACTTC
D gene: .; J gene: TRBJ2-3; V gene: TRBV19; CDR3 protein: CASSRLDPDTQYF; CDR3 DNA: TGTGCCAGTAGCAGACTAGATCCTGATACGCAGTATTTT
D gene: TRBD1; J gene: TRBJ2-7; V gene: TRBV7-2; CDR3 protein: CASSWTGGPGDYEQYF; CDR3 DNA: TGTGCCAGCAGCTGGACAGGGGGCCCCGGAGATTACGAGCAGTACTTC